The rows below give T cell receptor beta chains drawn from one sample of a study of lymphopenia after photon versus proton radiotherapy. Assay used: immunoSEQ multiplex PCR; TCRdb lists only in-frame clones, some missing. Of about 40,000 clones in the sample, around four fifths are singletons; the top ten hold roughly 23%. The material sequenced was peripheral blood, taken from a patient treated with proton-based radiotherapy. All receptors derive from a woman aged 70-85 years with pancreatic cancer. The CDR3 runs from the conserved cysteine through the conserved F or W. D genes are given only for firm matches. Clone size appears in some rows only: once, few, many, or a class for an expanded clone.

j_call d_call clone_size v_call cdr3_aa cdr3_nt
TRBJ1-2 - - TRBV6-1 CASNRVGGYTF TGTGCCAGTAACAGGGTCGGTGGCTACACCTTC
TRBJ1-1 - - TRBV20-1 CSAGLAQGAFF TGCAGCGCTGGTCTCGCTCAGGGAGCTTTCTTT
TRBJ2-3 TRBD2 - TRBV9 CASSASGRGTDTQYF TGTGCCAGCAGCGCTAGCGGTCGGGGGACAGATACGCAGTATTTT
TRBJ2-3 TRBD2 - TRBV12-5 CASGSKPNTGLATDTQYF TGTGCTAGTGGTTCAAAACCAAATACGGGACTAGCGACAGATACGCAGTATTTT
TRBJ2-5 - - TRBV7-2 CASSLGGPRYQETQYF TGTGCCAGCAGCTTAGGGGGGCCGCGGTACCAAGAGACCCAGTACTTC
TRBJ1-2 - - TRBV19 CASSRDPQRYGYTF TGTGCCAGTAGTCGGGACCCTCAGCGCTATGGCTACACCTTC
TRBJ2-7 - - TRBV6-1 CASREQGSEQYF TGTGCCAGCAGGGAACAGGGTTCCGAGCAGTACTTC
TRBJ1-1 TRBD1 - TRBV7-9 CASSKDRGLTEASF TGTGCCAGCAGCAAGGACAGGGGGCTAACTGAAGCTTCCTTT
TRBJ2-5 TRBD2 medium-sized TRBV14 CASSQVGTRETQYF TGTGCCAGCAGCCAAGTGGGGACTAGGGAGACCCAGTACTTC
TRBJ2-2 - - TRBV5-6 CASSFGRNTGELFF TGTGCCAGCAGCTTCGGGAGGAACACCGGGGAGCTGTTTTTT
TRBJ1-1 - - TRBV28 CASSLIGDQNTEAFF TGTGCCAGCAGTTTAATAGGGGACCAGAACACTGAAGCTTTCTTT
TRBJ1-1 - - TRBV5-1 CASSLDPTPTEAFF TGCGCCAGCAGCTTGGATCCGACACCCACTGAAGCTTTCTTT
TRBJ2-7 TRBD1 - TRBV2 CASSEPSTGPYEQYF TGTGCCAGCAGTGAACCCTCGACAGGGCCTTACGAGCAGTACTTC
TRBJ2-2 - - TRBV12-5 CASGLVQGGTGAAGELFF TGTGCTAGTGGTTTGGTACAAGGGGGGACGGGAGCCGCCGGGGAGCTGTTTTTT
TRBJ2-7 - once TRBV6-4 CASRPGWDPSYEQYF TGTGCCAGCAGGCCCGGATGGGACCCTTCCTACGAGCAGTACTTC
TRBJ2-3 TRBD2 - TRBV28 CASSLGTSGSLSDTQYF TGTGCCAGCAGTTTAGGGACTAGCGGGAGTTTGTCAGATACGCAGTATTTT
TRBJ2-7 TRBD1 - TRBV30 CAADRGSYEQYF TGTGCCGCGGACAGGGGCTCTTACGAGCAGTACTTC